A selection of T cell receptor beta chains follows, all from one sample in a study of tumor-infiltrating lymphocytes in localized non-small cell lung cancer. Sequenced by immunoSEQ multiplex PCR; TCRdb stores in-frame clones only, minus some. This sample has some 14,000 clones, with around 70% found just once. Sequencing used uninvolved lung tissue not adjacent to the tumor. These receptors were taken from a human donor with non-small cell lung cancer. CDR3s include the opening cysteine and the closing phenylalanine or tryptophan. Each record gives: D gene, J gene, V gene, clone size, CDR3 protein, CDR3 DNA. D genes are given only for firm matches. Only some rows state a clone size, as once, few, many or a class for expanded clones.

. | TRBJ2-1 | TRBV7-2 | . | CASSLIRGYNEQFF | TGTGCCAGCAGCTTAATTCGGGGTTACAATGAGCAGTTCTTC
. | TRBJ1-3 | TRBV5-1 | . | CASSLGLLASGNTIYF | TGCGCCAGCAGCTTGGGCCTCCTGGCTTCTGGAAACACCATATATTTT
TRBD1 | TRBJ1-1 | TRBV7-7 | . | CASSLGGSSRDRGTLGTEAFF | TGTGCTAGCAGCTTAGGGGGGTCATCTCGGGACAGGGGGACCCTGGGCACTGAAGCTTTCTTT
. | TRBJ2-2 | TRBV2 | once | CASSLIWGTGELFF | TGTGCCAGCAGCCTAATTTGGGGCACCGGGGAGCTGTTTTTT
. | TRBJ2-7 | TRBV21-1 | . | CASIHQGGRSYEQYF | TGTGCCAGCATCCACCAGGGGGGGAGGTCCTACGAGCAGTACTTC
. | TRBJ2-7 | TRBV10-3 | few | CAIGKPTGAGVYEQYF | TGTGCCATCGGAAAGCCCACCGGGGCAGGGGTCTACGAGCAGTACTTC
TRBD2 | TRBJ2-5 | TRBV7-2 | . | CASSLTGLAVQETQYF | TGTGCCAGCAGCTTAACGGGACTAGCGGTACAAGAGACCCAGTACTTC
. | TRBJ1-2 | TRBV2 | few | CASRGGAPGPYYTF | TGTGCCAGCAGGGGTGGGGCCCCCGGCCCATACTACACCTTC
. | TRBJ1-6 | TRBV4-3 | . | CASSPQEGDNSPLHF | TGCGCCAGCAGCCCCCAGGAGGGGGATAATTCACCCCTCCACTTT
. | TRBJ2-7 | TRBV18 | . | CASSPEASVLYEQYF | TGTGCCAGCTCACCAGAAGCCAGTGTCCTCTACGAGCAGTACTTC
. | TRBJ1-1 | TRBV10-3 | few | CAIRQWENTEAFF | TGTGCCATCAGGCAGTGGGAGAACACTGAAGCTTTCTTT
. | TRBJ2-7 | TRBV6-5 | . | CASRGTGTYEQYF | TGTGCCAGCAGGGGCACAGGTACCTACGAGCAGTACTTC
. | TRBJ1-6 | TRBV27 | . | CASSPPGDNSPLHF | TGTGCCAGCAGTCCTCCTGGAGATAATTCACCCCTCCACTTT
. | TRBJ2-7 | TRBV30 | . | CAWSGGRGRSYEQYF | TGTGCCTGGAGCGGGGGCAGGGGTAGGTCCTACGAGCAGTACTTC
. | TRBJ2-2 | TRBV19 | . | CASSTLASLVTGELFF | TGTGCCAGTAGTACCTTAGCGAGTCTTGTCACCGGGGAGCTGTTTTTT
. | TRBJ2-7 | TRBV5-1 | once | CASSPRGYSYEQYF | TGCGCCAGCAGCCCGAGGGGATACTCCTACGAGCAGTACTTC
. | TRBJ2-7 | TRBV6-6 | few | CASGGGQAYEQYF | TGTGCCAGCGGGGGGGGACAGGCCTACGAGCAGTACTTC
. | TRBJ2-7 | TRBV20-1 | . | CSARIGYEQYF | TGCAGCGCTAGAATCGGGTACGAGCAGTACTTC
TRBD2 | TRBJ2-1 | TRBV25-1 | few | CASSEWGLADEQFF | TGTGCCAGCAGTGAATGGGGACTAGCAGACGAGCAGTTCTTC
TRBD1 | TRBJ2-7 | TRBV5-6 | . | CASSSMGQPYEQYF | TGTGCCAGCAGCAGCATGGGACAGCCCTACGAGCAGTACTTC
TRBD1 | TRBJ1-2 | TRBV7-6 | . | CASSPNRGFSYGYTF | TGTGCCAGCAGCCCAAACAGGGGGTTTAGCTATGGCTACACCTTC
TRBD2 | TRBJ2-7 | TRBV27 | . | CASSPSIAGGRGQYF | TGTGCCAGCAGTCCAAGCATAGCGGGAGGAAGAGGGCAGTACTTC
TRBD1 | TRBJ2-5 | TRBV5-6 | . | CASSKGQIGKETQYF | TGTGCCAGCAGCAAGGGACAGATAGGAAAAGAGACCCAGTACTTC
. | TRBJ2-6 | TRBV28 | . | CASIGGTGANVLTF | TGTGCCAGCATAGGGGGGACTGGGGCCAACGTCCTGACTTTC
TRBD1 | TRBJ1-2 | TRBV6-5 | . | CASTNQEGAGYGYTF | TGTGCCAGCACCAATCAGGAGGGGGCGGGCTATGGCTACACCTTC
TRBD1 | TRBJ1-2 | TRBV6-1 | medium-sized | CASSAGTGSPYGYTF | TGTGCCAGCAGTGCCGGGACAGGGAGTCCTTATGGCTACACCTTC
TRBD2 | TRBJ2-1 | TRBV7-8 | once | CASTGFKGSGGSGISYNEQFF | TGTGCCAGCACAGGGTTCAAGGGGTCAGGCGGTAGCGGGATTTCCTACAATGAGCAGTTCTTC
. | TRBJ2-7 | TRBV5-6 | . | CASSSVRRSEQYF | TGTGCCAGCAGCTCGGTCCGGCGCTCCGAGCAGTACTTC
. | TRBJ1-4 | TRBV30 | few | CAYSGSTNEKLFF | TGTGCCTACAGCGGATCGACTAATGAAAAACTGTTTTTT